Listed below are T cell receptor beta chains from one sample, sequenced in a study of T cells in Graves' hyperthyroidism and ophthalmopathy. TCRdb fed the multiplex PCR reads into MiXCR, producing one record per CDR3 protein. The sample lists around 300,000 distinct CDR3 sequences; roughly a fifth were seen once. Source material: blood. These TCRs come from a man between 50 and 59 years old with Graves' ophthalmopathy. Both conserved end residues are part of each CDR3. A D gene is named only where the DNA matches it firmly. A clone size is listed for some rows: how often the clone was seen (once, few, many), or a class if it is expanded.

abundance	v_gene	j_gene	d_gene	CDR3aa	CDR3nt
-	TRBV12-3/TRBV12-4	TRBJ1-6	TRBD1	CASRVQGADSPLHF	TGTGCCAGCAGGGTACAGGGGGCGGATTCACCCCTCCACTTT
-	TRBV20-1	TRBJ2-2	-	CSARTAGNTGELFF	TGCAGTGCTAGGACGGCGGGGAACACCGGGGAGCTGTTTTTT
few	TRBV7-2	TRBJ2-3	TRBD2	CASSLGTSVYTQYF	TGTGCCAGCAGCTTAGGGACTAGCGTATACACGCAGTATTTT
many	TRBV7-9	TRBJ2-5	-	CASRLVDRREETQYF	TGTGCCAGCAGACTTGTAGACAGGAGAGAAGAGACCCAGTACTTC
-	TRBV5-1	TRBJ1-4	-	CASSLEGLPSEKLFF	TGCGCCAGCTCACTCGAGGGCCTACCAAGTGAAAAACTGTTTTTT
-	TRBV15	TRBJ2-1	TRBD2	CATSRDRLAGTYEQFF	TGTGCCACCAGCAGAGATAGACTAGCGGGTACCTACGAGCAGTTCTTC
-	TRBV19	TRBJ2-7	-	CASSIHRRSYEQYF	TGTGCCAGTAGTATCCACAGGAGATCCTACGAGCAGTACTTC
-	TRBV28	TRBJ1-5	-	CASRGPNQPQHF	TGTGCCAGCAGAGGGCCTAATCAGCCCCAGCATTTT
many	TRBV5-1	TRBJ1-1	-	CASSQILGGEAFF	TGCGCCAGCAGCCAAATACTGGGGGGAGAAGCTTTCTTT
-	TRBV6-5	TRBJ2-5	TRBD1	CASSYSTGGQGETQYF	TGTGCCAGCAGTTACTCGACAGGCGGACAGGGGGAGACCCAGTACTTC
-	TRBV4-1	TRBJ2-7	TRBD2	CASSQAMMAGDYEQYF	TGCGCCAGCAGCCAAGCAATGATGGCGGGGGACTACGAGCAGTACTTC
few	TRBV28	TRBJ1-3	-	CASSEWQLRGNTIYF	TGTGCCAGCAGTGAGTGGCAGCTAAGGGGAAACACCATATATTTT
many	TRBV24-1	TRBJ2-2	-	CATSTTTNTGELFF	TGTGCCACCAGCACCACGACGAACACCGGGGAGCTGTTTTTT
many	TRBV5-1	TRBJ2-7	TRBD2	CASSPRPGTSGHEQYF	TGCGCCAGCAGCCCCCGCCCCGGGACTAGCGGCCACGAGCAGTACTTC
-	TRBV7-9	TRBJ1-4	-	CASNLFLTESNEKLFF	TGTGCCAGCAACTTATTTTTGACGGAGTCAAATGAAAAACTGTTTTTT
-	TRBV6-5	TRBJ1-1	-	CASSYGRRSEAFF	TGTGCCAGCAGTTACGGGAGGAGGTCTGAAGCTTTCTTT
few	TRBV18	TRBJ2-5	-	CASQSGEETQYF	TGTGCCAGCCAGTCAGGGGAAGAGACCCAGTACTTC
many	TRBV7-9	TRBJ2-7	-	CASSLGSGGEQYF	TGTGCCAGCAGCTTAGGGTCTGGGGGCGAGCAGTACTTC
few	TRBV5-4	TRBJ2-7	-	CASSFPGVTDDEQYF	TGTGCCAGCAGCTTTCCGGGGGTGACTGATGACGAGCAGTACTTC
-	TRBV19	TRBJ1-1	TRBD1	CASSVGATGRSTAFF	TGTGCCAGTAGTGTCGGGGCGACAGGGAGGTCGACGGCTTTCTTT
many	TRBV7-9	TRBJ1-4	-	CASSLDRTATNEKLFF	TGTGCCAGCAGCTTAGACAGAACTGCAACTAATGAAAAACTGTTTTTT
few	TRBV4-1	TRBJ2-1	-	CASSLGGLAGDEQFF	TGCGCCAGCAGCCTCGGGGGCTTAGCAGGCGATGAGCAGTTCTTC
-	TRBV6-1	TRBJ1-5	TRBD1	CASRSDRSSNQPQHF	TGTGCCAGCAGGTCGGACAGGAGTAGCAATCAGCCCCAGCATTTT